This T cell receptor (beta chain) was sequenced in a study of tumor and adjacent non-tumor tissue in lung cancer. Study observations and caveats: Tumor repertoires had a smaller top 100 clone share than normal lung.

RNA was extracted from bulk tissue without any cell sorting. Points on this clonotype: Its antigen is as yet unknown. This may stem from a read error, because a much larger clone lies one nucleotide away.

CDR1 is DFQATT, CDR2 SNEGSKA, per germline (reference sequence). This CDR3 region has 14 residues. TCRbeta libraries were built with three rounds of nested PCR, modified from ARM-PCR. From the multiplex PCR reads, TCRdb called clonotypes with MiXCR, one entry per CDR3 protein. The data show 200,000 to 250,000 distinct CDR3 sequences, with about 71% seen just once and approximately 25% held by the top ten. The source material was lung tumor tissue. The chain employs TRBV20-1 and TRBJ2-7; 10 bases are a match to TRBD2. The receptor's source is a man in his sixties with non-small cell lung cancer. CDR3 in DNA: TGCAGGGCTAGAGCAAAAGCGGGAGGGGCCGAGCAGTACTTC. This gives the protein CRARAKAGGAEQYF.